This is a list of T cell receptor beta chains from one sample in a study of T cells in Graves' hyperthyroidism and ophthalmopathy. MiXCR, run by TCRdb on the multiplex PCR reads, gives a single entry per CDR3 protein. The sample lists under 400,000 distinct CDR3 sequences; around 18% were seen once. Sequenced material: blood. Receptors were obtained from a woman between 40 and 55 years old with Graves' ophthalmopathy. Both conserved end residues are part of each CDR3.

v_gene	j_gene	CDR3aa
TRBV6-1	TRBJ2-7	CASSEGAGGPNEQYF
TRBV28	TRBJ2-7	CASLGLAGYEQYF
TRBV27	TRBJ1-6	CASSLSRQHSPLHF
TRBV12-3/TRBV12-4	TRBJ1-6	CASSLGDYNSPLHF
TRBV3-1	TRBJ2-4	CASSQLSGQLLAKNIQYF
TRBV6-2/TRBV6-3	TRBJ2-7	CASSYSGLAAGLGTYEQYF
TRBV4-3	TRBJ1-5	CASSQDEGSNQPQHF
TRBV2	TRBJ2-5	CASTTFEGLQETQYF
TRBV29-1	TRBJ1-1	CSGLGGRNTEAFF
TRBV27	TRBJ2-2	CASSAGLNTGELFF
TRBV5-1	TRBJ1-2	CASSLDGGAGGYTF
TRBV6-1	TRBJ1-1	CASSEVPRNAFF
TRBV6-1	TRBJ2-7	CASSGTSDEQYF
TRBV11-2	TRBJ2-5	CASSLVPAKETQYF
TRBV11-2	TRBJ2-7	CASSAPGLYEQYF
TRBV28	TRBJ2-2	CASSPWTGRAGELFF
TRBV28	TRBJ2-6	CASSLSSGRPAGANVLTF